A single sample is the source of the 25 T cell receptor beta chains below, sequenced in a study of blood T cell repertoires in COVID-19 (dated by TCRdb to the early 2020s). Libraries were built with the immunoSEQ multiplex PCR assay. Drawn from immuneACCESS, this table holds only the in-frame rearrangements with V and J called that TCRdb kept. Clones are partly lost; checked studies trace under half to an unresolved V gene and leave the rest unexplained. A total of roughly 210,000 clones appear in this sample, more than 75% of them only once. The ten largest make up around 7% of the sample. The specimen sequenced was PBMCs or T cells enriched from blood (not recorded which). The receptors stem from a man aged 30-40 years in a cohort exposed to, infected with or recovered from COVID-19 (not recorded which).

The rearrangement joins TRBV11-2 to TRBJ2-3; D is unclear. Trimming pared 6 bases from V and 7 bases from J, leaving 11 bases between. The germline CDR1 and CDR2 sequences are SGHAT and FQNNGV. This CDR3 comprises 12 residues. Written as DNA, the CDR3 is TGTGCCAGCAGTCGTAACCCTAATACGCAGTATTTT. Translated, it gives CASSRNPNTQYF.

This clone turned up a few times. J is TRBJ2-6 and V is TRBV19, with TRBD1 matching 7 bases. Per the germline V gene, CDR1 is LNHDA and CDR2 is SQIVND (reference sequence). CDR3 length equals 15 residues. V was clipped by 3 bases and J by 2 bases; unmatched bases: 1. Written as DNA, the CDR3 is TGTGCCAGTAGTATCGACAGGGCTGGGGCCAACGTCCTGACTTTC. Translation: CASSIDRAGANVLTF. The full variable domain, with the rest looked up from reference TRBV19 and TRBJ2-6, is DGGITQSPKYLFRKEGQNVTLSCEQNLNHDAMYWYRQDPGQGLRLIYYSQIVNDFQKGDIAEGYSVSREKKESFPLTVTSAQKNPTAFYLCASSIDRAGANVLTFGAGSRLTVL.

V gene TRBV21-1 combines with J gene TRBJ2-5; TRBD2 is the table's D call, not checked against the DNA. TRBV21-1 is shown as a pseudogene. The CDR3 has 17 amino acids. The CDR3 here is CASINFFLYGEWETQYF. DNA of the CDR3: TGTGCCAGCATCAACTTCTTTCTTTACGGGGAGTGGGAGACCCAGTACTTC.

The genes are TRBV28 and TRBJ1-4; D gene uncertain. There are 14 residues in the CDR3. Deletions cut 1 base from V and 2 bases from J, with 5 bases between. The germline V gene encodes CDR1 MDHEN and CDR2 SYDVKM. This CDR3 is CASSLYQTNEKLFF. The CDR3 DNA reads as TGTGCCAGCAGTTTATATCAGACTAATGAAAAACTGTTTTTT. The full variable domain, in which reference TRBV28 and TRBJ1-4 provide the parts outside the CDR3, is DVKVTQSSRYLVKRTGEKVFLECVQDMDHENMFWYRQDPGLGLRLIYFSYDVKMKEKGDIPEGYSVSREKKERFSLILESASTNQTSMYLCASSLYQTNEKLFFGSGTQLSVL.

The DNA for the CDR3 is TGTGCCAGCACTCGGACAGGGACCGGCAATCAGCCCCAGCATTTT. This translates into CASTRTGTGNQPQHF. The J gene is TRBJ1-5, the V gene TRBV6-5, with 8 bases lining up with TRBD1. J gave up 2 bases and V 7 bases, and 7 bases lay outside the gene matches. Germline-derived CDR1 and CDR2 are MNHEY and SVGAGI. The CDR3 has 15 amino acids.

The J gene is TRBJ1-4, the V gene TRBV27, with D maybe TRBD1 (6 bases). V dropped 3 bases and J dropped 11 bases, with 16 bases sitting between them. The CDR3 sequence is 14 residues long. Germline V lookup: CDR1 MNHEY, CDR2 SMNVEV (reference sequence). CDR3 residues: CASSFGQGIGKLFF. CDR3 nucleotide sequence: TGTGCCAGCAGTTTTGGGCAGGGGATAGGGAAACTGTTTTTT. The variable domain in full, with the rest retrieved from reference TRBV27 and TRBJ1-4, is EAQVTQNPRYLITVTGKKLTVTCSQNMNHEYMSWYRQDPGLGLRQIYYSMNVEVTDKGDVPEGYKVSRKEKRNFPLILESPSPNQTSLYFCASSFGQGIGKLFFGSGTQLSVL.

V usage is TRBV4-1 and J usage is TRBJ1-1, with D possibly matching TRBD1 (6 bases). The CDR3 extends over 15 amino acids. Germline V gene sequence: CDR1 MGHRA, CDR2 YSYEKL. The V and J ends lost 3 bases and 0 bases respectively, with 11 bases between them. The CDR3 region is CASSQGQGLNTEAFF. Written as DNA, the CDR3 is TGCGCCAGCAGCCAGGGTCAGGGGCTGAACACTGAAGCTTTCTTT.

Note on this clone: Its ends do not fully match the called genes, so a read error is possible. The J gene is TRBJ2-5, the V gene TRBV12-3 or TRBV12-4; TRBD2 is a possible D gene (6 bases). This CDR3 comprises 13 residues. The CDR3 nucleotides are TGTGCCAGCAGTTTGTTCGGACGGGAGATCCAGTACTTC. Its protein is CASSLFGREIQYF.

V gene TRBV16 combines with J gene TRBJ1-1; D ambiguous. CDR1 is KGHSY and CDR2 is FQNENV in the germline V gene. This CDR3 comprises 15 residues. V dropped 4 bases and J dropped 0 bases, with 12 bases sitting between them. CDR3 in amino acids: CASSRKAGMNTEAFF. In DNA form, the CDR3 reads TGTGCCAGCAGCCGCAAGGCAGGCATGAACACTGAAGCTTTCTTT.

V and J are TRBV7-2 and TRBJ2-1; 7 bases match TRBD2. The CDR3 is made up of 19 amino acids. The V gene end was trimmed by 6 bases and the J gene end by 6 bases; junction bases not matched to a gene: 23. Germline loops: CDR1 SGHTA, CDR2 FQGNSA. CDR3 in DNA: TGTGCCAGCAGAATCCCTCCCACGGAGCGCGGGAGTCCGGGCAATGAGCAGTTCTTC. Amino acid sequence: CASRIPPTERGSPGNEQFF. Supplemented by reference TRBV7-2 and TRBJ2-1, the full variable domain reads GAGVSQSPSNKVTEKGKDVELRCDPISGHTALYWYRQSLGQGLEFLIYFQGNSAPDKSGLPSDRFSAERTGGSVSTLTIQRTQQEDSAVYLCASRIPPTERGSPGNEQFFGPGTRLTVL.

The chain combines TRBV5-4 with TRBJ1-4; 7 bases match TRBD1. With 4 bases clipped from V and 1 base from J, the junction kept 10 bases outside the gene matches. CDR1 and CDR2 (germline): SGHNT, YYREEE (reference sequence). This CDR3 comprises 17 residues. CDR3 nucleotide sequence: TGTGCCAGCAGCACATACAGGGGCCCGGGAACTAATGAAAAACTGTTTTTT. It encodes CASSTYRGPGTNEKLFF. Looking up the rest from reference TRBV5-4 and TRBJ1-4 gives the full variable domain: ETGVTQSPTHLIKTRGQQVTLRCSSQSGHNTVSWYQQALGQGPQFIFQYYREEENGRGNFPPRFSGLQFPNYSSELNVNALELDDSALYLCASSTYRGPGTNEKLFFGSGTQLSVL.

The J gene is TRBJ1-1, the V gene TRBV28; 7 bases line up with TRBD1. Germline CDR1 MDHEN, CDR2 SYDVKM. V was pared by 6 bases and J by 0 bases, with 7 bases of the junction left unmatched. This CDR3 has 15 amino acids. This CDR3 is CASSPGTAMNTEAFF. The CDR3 DNA follows: TGTGCCAGCAGCCCCGGGACAGCTATGAACACTGAAGCTTTCTTT.

In its sample, this clone was seen a few times. The chain couples TRBV2 to TRBJ2-1, with TRBD2 as a possible D gene (5 bases). Trimming left V 8 bases short and J 6 bases short, with 11 bases between. Germline-derived CDR1 and CDR2 are SNHLY and FYNNEI. There are 12 residues in the CDR3. The CDR3 loop is CASEGSANEQFF. CDR3 DNA: TGTGCCAGCGAGGGATCCGCCAATGAGCAGTTCTTC.

The chain is built from TRBV28 and TRBJ1-2, with TRBD1 matching over 8 bases. Germline trimming cut 5 bases from V and 5 bases from J; bases unmatched to any gene: 1. CDR1 and CDR2 (germline): MDHEN, SYDVKM. CDR3 length: 12 residues. The CDR3 nucleotides are TGTGCCAGCAGTCGACAGGGGTATGGCTACACCTTC. Translating it yields CASSRQGYGYTF.

The chain couples TRBV7-9 to TRBJ1-3; D uncertain. V lost 7 bases and J 0 bases, leaving 13 bases between the germline ends. Per germline, CDR1 SEHNR and CDR2 FQNEAQ (reference sequence). The CDR3 consists of 15 residues. This chain's CDR3 is CASMSDGVSGNTIYF. CDR3 nucleotide sequence: TGTGCCAGCATGTCGGACGGGGTCTCTGGAAACACCATATATTTT. Complete variable domain (other parts from reference TRBV7-9 and TRBJ1-3): DTGVSQNPRHKITKRGQNVTFRCDPISEHNRLYWYRQTLGQGPEFLTYFQNEAQLEKSRLLSDRFSAERPKGSFSTLEIQRTEQGDSAMYLCASMSDGVSGNTIYFGEGSWLTVV.

V usage is TRBV15 and J usage is TRBJ2-1, with 8 bases aligning to TRBD1. Germline V gene lookup returns CDR1 LNHNV and CDR2 YYDKDF (reference sequence). V gave up 2 bases and J gave up 6 bases; unmatched junction bases: 3. The CDR3 consists of 14 residues. This CDR3 is CATSRPGTGNEQFF. The DNA for the CDR3 is TGTGCCACCAGCAGACCCGGGACAGGCAATGAGCAGTTCTTC.

This clone was recorded only once. The chain is built from TRBV7-8 and TRBJ2-1; D gene uncertain. The CDR3 has 12 residues. V gave up 5 bases and J gave up 7 bases, with 9 bases separating them. The germline CDR1 and CDR2 sequences are SGHVS and FQNEAQ. CDR3 in DNA: TGTGCCAGCAGCCCCCCCTCGAATGAGCAGTTCTTC. Protein sequence: CASSPPSNEQFF.

This rearrangement joins TRBV28 to TRBJ2-7; 13 bases are a match to TRBD2. After removal of 6 bases from V and 2 bases from J, the junction contained 19 bases not matched to a gene. The CDR3 spans 20 residues. Germline CDR1 and CDR2: MDHEN and SYDVKM. CDR3 DNA sequence: TGTGCCAGCAGCTCCCGAGGGGGACTAGCGGGATATTACGACACCTACGAGCAGTACTTC. This codes for CASSSRGGLAGYYDTYEQYF.

The chain recombines TRBV6-5 with TRBJ1-2; TRBD1 agrees at 7 bases. The ends lost 7 bases at V and 2 bases at J; junction bases unmatched: 7. The CDR3 contains 14 residues. Germline V lookup: CDR1 MNHEY, CDR2 SVGAGI. CDR3 region: CASIPGGRNYGYTF. The CDR3 region has the DNA TGTGCCAGCATTCCAGGGGGTAGGAACTATGGCTACACCTTC.

The chain has TRBV6-5 and TRBJ1-6, with 7 bases that match TRBD1. V gave up 2 bases and J gave up 7 bases; unmatched junction bases: 5. This CDR3 has 15 residues. Germline values: CDR1 MNHEY, CDR2 SVGAGI. The CDR3 coding sequence is TGTGCCAGCAGTTACGGGACAGATAAAAATTCACCCCTCCACTTT. Amino acids: CASSYGTDKNSPLHF.

The chain uses TRBV3-1 (or the pseudogene TRBV3-2) and TRBJ1-1, with TRBD1 matching over 9 bases. The CDR3 contains 14 residues. The trim removed 0 bases at V and 5 bases at J, leaving 1 base unmatched. CDR1 is LGHDT, CDR2 YNNKEL, per germline (reference sequence). CDR3 DNA: TGTGCCAGCAGCCAAGATGGACAGGGGACTGAAGCTTTCTTT. This translates into CASSQDGQGTEAFF.

As regards this clone: Different DNA sequences within this sample yield the same CDR3. V gene TRBV5-6 combines with J gene TRBJ2-3; a weak D match, TRBD2 (6 bases). The CDR3 loop spans 15 amino acids. V lost 2 bases and J 3 bases, leaving 13 bases between the germline ends. Germline assignment: CDR1 SGHDT and CDR2 YYEEEE. DNA of the CDR3: TGTGCCAGCAGCTTTGGTACGGGAGCGACAGATACGCAGTATTTT. Translation gives CASSFGTGATDTQYF. Variable domain in full (rest from reference TRBV5-6 and TRBJ2-3): DAGVTQSPTHLIKTRGQQVTLRCSPKSGHDTVSWYQQALGQGPQFIFQYYEEEERQRGNFPDRFSGHQFPNYSSELNVNALLLGDSALYLCASSFGTGATDTQYFGPGTRLTVL.

The chain is built from TRBV18 and TRBJ1-4, with D maybe TRBD1 (5 bases). The CDR3 spans 14 residues. From germline, CDR1 is KGHSH and CDR2 LQKENI. Between the trimmed V and J ends, which lost 6 bases and 3 bases, there was a span of 11 bases. This CDR3 reads CASSRSGANEKLFF. The DNA for the CDR3 is TGTGCCAGCTCGCGCTCGGGGGCTAATGAAAAACTGTTTTTT. The complete variable domain, with remaining parts taken from reference TRBV18 and TRBJ1-4, reads NAGVMQNPRHLVRRRGQEARLRCSPMKGHSHVYWYRQLPEEGLKFMVYLQKENIIDESGMPKERFSAEFPKEGPSILRIQQVVRGDSAAYFCASSRSGANEKLFFGSGTQLSVL.

The V gene is TRBV7-2, the J gene TRBJ2-1; 11 positions agree with TRBD2. Germline values: CDR1 SGHTA, CDR2 FQGNSA. The CDR3 length is 14 residues. This CDR3 reads CAVPGLADYNEQFF. The CDR3, as DNA: TGTGCAGTACCGGGACTAGCGGACTACAATGAGCAGTTCTTC.

The chain combines TRBV6-5 with TRBJ2-3; unclear D gene. This CDR3 contains 14 residues. Trimming took off 3 bases at V and 2 bases at J, with 9 bases between the two ends. The germline V gene has CDR1 MNHEY and CDR2 SVGAGI. CDR3 sequence: CASSYRLVTDTQYF. The DNA of the CDR3 is TGTGCCAGCAGTTATAGACTGGTCACAGATACGCAGTATTTT.